These 8 T cell receptor beta chains were sequenced from one sample in a study of vaccination and CD4 T cells after COVID-19. Their recognized antigens are unknown. The treatment is: roughly 10-day PBMC culture with coronavirus spike peptide pools or control peptides (ViraFEST assay). An Oncomine TCR Beta short-read assay was used to sequence the DNA from cultured CD4+ T cells. TCRdb re-called the PCR reads through MiXCR, storing one row per CDR3 protein. The sample lists approximately 21,000 distinct CDR3 sequences, 40% seen once, with 8.5% to 10% in the top ten. This material consisted of CD4+ T cells from blood, cultured in vitro, taken after SARS-CoV-2 vaccination. The receptors were sampled from a human donor who had recovered from COVID-19.

This chain connects TRBV6-1 to TRBJ2-3; D is unresolved. This CDR3 contains 14 residues. Trimming pared 10 bases from V and 5 bases from J, leaving 19 bases between. The germline CDR1 and CDR2 sequences are MNHNS and SASEGT. The CDR3 nucleotides read TGTGCCACCGGTGGGCCCCGGAGAATAGATACGCAGTATTTT. Protein: CATGGPRRIDTQYF.

CDR3 sequence reads: CASSQVPGLVNTDTQYF. In nucleotides, the CDR3 is TGTGCCAGCAGCCAAGTCCCGGGACTAGTAAACACAGATACGCAGTATTTT. The V gene is TRBV7-2, the J gene TRBJ2-3; 8 nucleotides match TRBD2. The CDR3 sequence is 17 residues long. CDR1 is SGHTA, CDR2 FQGNSA, per germline. Unmatched junction bases numbered 12, after V lost 5 bases and J lost 2 bases.

This sequence joins TRBV6-1 and TRBJ2-6, with unresolved D. Germline CDR1 and CDR2: MNHNS and SASEGT. CDR3 size: 15 residues. V lost 6 bases, J lost 0 bases, and 9 bases lay in between. This chain's CDR3 is CASREQYSGANVLTF. CDR3 bases: TGTGCCAGCAGGGAACAATACTCTGGGGCCAACGTCCTGACTTTC.

This chain joins TRBV29-1 and TRBJ1-1; D possibly corresponds to TRBD1 (6 bases). V was trimmed by 2 bases and J by 6 bases, leaving 16 bases between them. The germline gives CDR1 SQVTM, CDR2 ANQGSEA. This CDR3 is 14 amino acids long. The chain's CDR3 is CSVEQGPQWPEAFF. The CDR3 coding sequence is TGCAGCGTTGAACAGGGGCCCCAATGGCCTGAAGCTTTCTTT.

This clonotype came up a few times. The gene calls are TRBV7-2 and TRBJ1-5; D is perhaps TRBD1 (5 bases). CDR3 size: 15 residues. Germline CDR1 and CDR2: SGHTA and FQGNSA. V gave up 0 bases and J gave up 4 bases, with 10 bases separating them. CDR3 sequence: CASSLAGVGNQPQHF. CDR3 coding DNA: TGTGCCAGCAGCTTAGCGGGGGTGGGAAATCAGCCCCAGCATTTT.

This clonotype was recorded a few times. This chain links TRBV28 with TRBJ1-1; a possible D gene is TRBD1 (6 bases). With 5 bases removed from V and 7 bases from J, the gap between germline ends came to 20 bases. This CDR3 region has 15 residues. Germline lookup yields CDR1 MDHEN and CDR2 SYDVKM. The CDR3 region is CASSPPTGEGIEAFF. The CDR3 nucleotides read TGTGCCAGCAGTCCCCCGACAGGAGAGGGAATTGAAGCTTTCTTT.

This clonotype was counted between two and nine times. The chain employs TRBV2 and TRBJ1-1; TRBD1 aligns across 9 bases. The V gene end was trimmed by 7 bases and the J gene end by 5 bases; junction bases not matched to a gene: 8. This CDR3 contains 14 residues. The germline CDR1 and CDR2 sequences are SNHLY and FYNNEI. CDR3 DNA: TGTGCCAGCATTACTCGACAGGGGGAAACTGAAGCTTTCTTT. Translating gives CASITRQGETEAFF.

This clonotype was recorded a few times. The V gene is TRBV27, the J gene TRBJ2-1; 11 nucleotides align to TRBD2. V was pared by 5 bases and J by 4 bases, with 10 bases of the junction left unmatched. This CDR3 spans 17 amino acids. The V gene's germline CDR1 is MNHEY and CDR2 SMNVEV (reference sequence). The DNA of the CDR3 is TGTGCCAGCAGTCCAACCCCCGGGACTAGCGGTTACAATGAGCAGTTCTTC. Protein product: CASSPTPGTSGYNEQFF.